A single sample is the source of the 10 T cell receptor beta chains below, sequenced in a study of T cell responses to AZD1222 COVID-19 vaccine. The data were produced by immunoSEQ multiplex PCR, yet TCRdb's version contains in-frame clones alone and is incomplete. The table has some 140,000 clones, roughly 90% seen once. The specimen comprised peripheral blood, sampled on day 0 of AZD1222 vaccination. These receptors came from an adult in good health.

The chain uses TRBV9 and TRBJ1-2; no clear D. Deletions cut 0 bases from V and 7 bases from J, with 7 bases between. Per germline, CDR1 SGDLS and CDR2 YYNGEE. The CDR3 has 12 residues. Here the CDR3 reads CASSVAWSGYTF. The DNA of the CDR3 is TGTGCCAGCAGCGTAGCTTGGTCTGGCTACACCTTC.

The V gene is TRBV6-5, the J gene TRBJ1-5; D gene unclear. This CDR3 region has 13 residues. Between the trimmed V and J ends, which lost 6 bases and 3 bases, there was a span of 9 bases. Germline CDR1 is MNHEY and CDR2 is SVGAGI. In DNA form, the CDR3 reads TGTGCCAGCAGCGCAGGTTACAATCAGCCCCAGCATTTT. It yields the protein CASSAGYNQPQHF.

Concerning this clone itself: The germline gene is not matched at one end of the junction; a read error may be the cause. J is TRBJ2-3 and V is TRBV18; 8 nucleotides match TRBD2. Germline loops: CDR1 KGHSH, CDR2 LQKENI. The CDR3 has 15 amino acids. The CDR3: CASSSLAGGTDTQYF. The CDR3 coding sequence is TGTGCCAGCTCGTCTTTGGCGGGGGGCACGGATACGCAGTATTTT.

The chain is built from TRBV6-2 or TRBV6-3 and TRBJ2-1; D remains unclear. Trimming removed 2 bases from V and 1 base from J, with 9 bases in between. The germline gives CDR1 MNHEY, CDR2 SVGEGT. The CDR3 contains 15 residues. This CDR3 reads CASSYGLQSYNEQFF. CDR3 nucleotide sequence: TGTGCCAGCAGTTACGGTCTTCAATCCTACAATGAGCAGTTCTTC.

The rearrangement links TRBV7-2 to TRBJ1-5, with a weak D call TRBD1 (5 bases). Trimming shortened V by 6 bases and J by 1 base, and 10 bases separated the two germline ends. The germline V gene has CDR1 SGHTA and CDR2 FQGNSA. This CDR3 spans 14 amino acids. The CDR3 sequence: CASSPRGSNQPQHF. In nucleotides, the CDR3 is TGTGCCAGCAGTCCTCGGGGGAGCAATCAGCCCCAGCATTTT.

The V gene is TRBV30, the J gene TRBJ1-2; D is undetermined. The germline CDR1 and CDR2 sequences are GTSNPN and SVGIG (reference sequence). The CDR3 loop spans 14 amino acids. Trimming removed 4 bases at V and 2 bases at J, with 14 bases between. The CDR3 DNA follows: TGTGCCTGGACTCGGGAGGGAGGGAACTATGGCTACACCTTC. Residues: CAWTREGGNYGYTF.

This chain joins TRBV7-9 and TRBJ2-1; 8 nucleotides line up with TRBD2. Germline trimming cut 5 bases from V and 9 bases from J; bases unmatched to any gene: 15. This CDR3 region has 16 residues. Germline CDR1 and CDR2: SEHNR and FQNEAQ (reference sequence). The CDR3 coding sequence is TGTGCCAGCAGCCCAGGGCGGGGACTAGAGGTCGGTGAGCAGTTCTTC. Translation: CASSPGRGLEVGEQFF.

This sequence joins TRBV7-2 and TRBJ2-5; D unclear. The CDR3 is made up of 14 amino acids. The ends were cut back, 1 base at V and 5 bases at J, with 11 bases in the middle. The germline CDR1 and CDR2 sequences are SGHTA and FQGNSA. CDR3 sequence reads: CASSLGPRRETQYF. In nucleotides, the CDR3 is TGTGCCAGCAGCTTAGGTCCTCGAAGGGAGACCCAGTACTTC.

This chain uses TRBV6-4 with TRBJ1-4; no firm D call. The V end lost 2 bases, the J end lost 8 bases, and 15 bases lay between the germline ends. There are 15 residues in the CDR3. Germline V gives CDR1 MRHNA, CDR2 SNTAGT. CDR3 loop: CASSDPKKGWEKLFF. CDR3 nucleotides: TGTGCCAGCAGTGACCCCAAAAAGGGTTGGGAAAAACTGTTTTTT.

Regarding this clone: The sample has other DNA sequences that encode this CDR3 too. The chain has TRBV7-9 and TRBJ2-3; TRBD1 is a possible D gene (5 bases). CDR1 and CDR2 (germline): SEHNR, FQNEAQ (reference sequence). There are 14 residues in the CDR3. With 8 bases removed from V and 4 bases from J, the gap between germline ends came to 16 bases. The chain's CDR3 is CASRLGKGSDTQYF. CDR3 DNA: TGTGCCAGCCGCCTTGGCAAGGGGTCAGATACGCAGTATTTT.